A single sample is the source of the 19 T cell receptor beta chains below, sequenced in a study of T cells in Graves' hyperthyroidism and ophthalmopathy. RNA transcripts yielded amplified TCR beta CDR3 regions. The HTBI set primed first-round TCR CDR3 RT-PCR. TCRdb called the multiplex PCR reads again in MiXCR, with one record for every CDR3 protein. This sample has 350,000 or so distinct CDR3 sequences; roughly 23% occur once, and the top ten carry around half. Sequenced: blood. Source of these receptors: a woman aged 45-60 years with Graves' hyperthyroidism.

In its sample, this clonotype was seen many times. This chain links TRBV2 with TRBJ2-3; D not certain. V was shortened by 3 bases and J by 0 bases, with 7 bases between the two germline ends. Germline V CDR1 and CDR2: SNHLY, FYNNEI. This CDR3 has 14 residues. The CDR3 DNA reads TGTGCCAGCAGTGAGGTCGGCAGCACAGATACGCAGTATTTT. Translated, it gives CASSEVGSTDTQYF.

This clonotype was seen ten or more times. This chain uses TRBV10-3 with TRBJ2-7, with D unclear. This CDR3 is 13 amino acids long. V was shortened by 10 bases and J by 0 bases, with 13 bases between the two germline ends. Germline loops: CDR1 ENHRY, CDR2 SYGVKD. In DNA, the CDR3 is TGTGCCACCGAGACTCAGAGCTCCTACGAGCAGTACTTC. Translated, it gives CATETQSSYEQYF.

The sample holds a few counts of this clonotype. The gene calls are TRBV19 and TRBJ2-7; 8 nucleotides agree with TRBD2. The V and J ends lost 2 bases and 5 bases, in that order; junction bases with no gene match: 2. Germline CDR1 is LNHDA and CDR2 is SQIVND (reference sequence). This CDR3 has 13 residues. CDR3: CASSISSGNEQYF. The CDR3 DNA follows: TGTGCCAGTAGTATAAGTAGCGGGAACGAGCAGTACTTC.

This clonotype was counted many times. The chain joins TRBV5-1 to TRBJ2-7; a weak D match, TRBD1 (5 bases). Germline CDR1 is SGHRS and CDR2 is YFSETQ. Trimming took 1 base from V and 3 from J, leaving 8 bases between them. The CDR3 extends over 13 amino acids. The DNA of the CDR3 is TGCGCCAGCAGCTTGCAGGGTGACTACGAGCAGTACTTC. It yields the protein CASSLQGDYEQYF.

In its sample, this clonotype was seen many times. The chain employs TRBV3-1 and TRBJ1-6, with D possibly being TRBD1 (5 bases). Trimming cost V 3 bases and J 6 bases, with 18 bases left between them. In germline, CDR1 is LGHDT, CDR2 YNNKEL (reference sequence). The CDR3 loop spans 17 amino acids. The CDR3 protein is CASSQREGAFFNSPLHF. The CDR3 nucleotides are TGTGCCAGCAGCCAGAGGGAAGGGGCCTTCTTTAATTCACCCCTCCACTTT.

A remark on this clonotype: A much more abundant neighbour one base away suggests this may be a read error. This chain links TRBV11-2 with TRBJ2-1, with 13 bases aligning to TRBD2. The CDR3 contains 16 residues. Germline values: CDR1 SGHAT, CDR2 FQNNGV. The CDR3 nucleotides are TGCACCAGCAGCCCTGGGACTAGCGGGGCTTCCGATGAGCAGTTCTTC. Its translation is CTSSPGTSGASDEQFF.

This clonotype appeared a few times. The CDR3 DNA reads as TGTGCCAGCTCCGACGGCCTGCACTCCTACGAGCAGTACTTC. It specifies CASSDGLHSYEQYF. V usage is TRBV6-1 and J usage is TRBJ2-7; no clear D gene. V lost 8 bases and J 0 bases, leaving 14 bases between the germline ends. This CDR3 region has 14 residues. Germline CDR1 and CDR2: MNHNS and SASEGT.

This clonotype appeared many times. CDR3 amino acids: CATSSELWQPQHF. For the CDR3, the DNA is TGTGCCACCTCTTCAGAGTTGTGGCAGCCCCAGCATTTT. The chain joins TRBV28 to TRBJ1-5; D is undetermined. Germline V lookup: CDR1 MDHEN, CDR2 SYDVKM. Between the trimmed V and J ends, which lost 10 bases and 7 bases, there was a span of 17 bases. The CDR3 runs to 13 residues. Drawing the rest from reference TRBV28 and TRBJ1-5, the complete variable domain is DVKVTQSSRYLVKRTGEKVFLECVQDMDHENMFWYRQDPGLGLRLIYFSYDVKMKEKGDIPEGYSVSREKKERFSLILESASTNQTSMYLCATSSELWQPQHFGDGTRLSIL.

The chain joins TRBV5-1 to TRBJ1-2; no clear D gene. This CDR3 comprises 13 residues. Trimming took off 0 bases at V and 7 bases at J, with 10 bases between the two ends. The germline V gene has CDR1 SGHRS and CDR2 YFSETQ. CDR3 residues: CASSLGSWFGYTF. In DNA form, the CDR3 reads TGCGCCAGCAGCTTGGGGAGTTGGTTTGGCTACACCTTC.

The J gene is TRBJ2-7, the V gene TRBV18; perhaps D is TRBD1 or TRBD2 (5 bases each). V was shortened by 6 bases and J by 5 bases, with 17 bases between the two germline ends. This CDR3 is built from 14 residues. Per germline, CDR1 KGHSH and CDR2 LQKENI. The CDR3 sequence: CASSPTTEGNEQYF. The CDR3 nucleotides are TGTGCCAGCTCCCCGACGACAGAGGGAAACGAGCAGTACTTC.

This clonotype was counted ten times or more. The CDR3, as DNA: TGCGCCAGCAGCTCGGACAGGAGGGGTGAAAAACTGTTTTTT. The encoded protein is CASSSDRRGEKLFF. The rearrangement links TRBV5-1 to TRBJ1-4; TRBD1 aligns across 7 bases. CDR3 length: 14 amino acids. Looked up from germline, CDR1 is SGHRS and CDR2 is YFSETQ. The J segment lost 7 bases and the V segment lost 3 bases, leaving 6 bases of the junction unmatched.

The chain has TRBV30 and TRBJ2-7; 7 bases match TRBD1. This CDR3 contains 14 residues. The V gene end was trimmed by 1 base and the J gene end by 4 bases; junction bases not matched to a gene: 7. The germline gives CDR1 GTSNPN, CDR2 SVGIG (reference sequence). The CDR3 nucleotides read TGTGCCTGGAGTGGACAGGGTCAATCTTACGAGCAGTACTTC. It codes for CAWSGQGQSYEQYF.

In this sample, this clonotype turned up many times. This rearrangement joins TRBV18 to TRBJ2-2; D is undetermined. CDR1 and CDR2 (germline): KGHSH, LQKENI. V lost 2 bases, J lost 0 bases, and 7 bases lay in between. The CDR3 contains 15 residues. CDR3 in DNA: TGTGCCAGCTCACCAAACCAGGCGAACACCGGGGAGCTGTTTTTT. Amino acid sequence: CASSPNQANTGELFF.

This clonotype was counted at least ten times. The chain recombines TRBV28 with TRBJ2-1; 7 positions agree with TRBD1. The germline V gene encodes CDR1 MDHEN and CDR2 SYDVKM. The CDR3 covers 15 residues. Trimming removed 4 bases from V and 0 bases from J; junction bases left unmatched: 3. For the CDR3, the DNA is TGTGCCAGCAGTTCCCGGGACAGCTCCTACAATGAGCAGTTCTTC. It translates to CASSSRDSSYNEQFF.

This clonotype has a handful of counts. J is TRBJ2-4 and V is TRBV3-1; D not resolved. In germline, CDR1 is LGHDT, CDR2 YNNKEL (reference sequence). The CDR3 is 14 amino acids. The V gene lost 5 bases and the J gene lost 2 bases, with 10 bases spanning the gap. The CDR3 sequence is CASSYFGPKNIQYF. CDR3 nucleotides: TGTGCCAGCAGCTATTTTGGGCCCAAAAACATTCAGTACTTC.

This clonotype came up many times. The genes are TRBV20-1 and TRBJ2-7; the D gene is possibly TRBD1 (7 bases). Germline CDR1 is DFQATT and CDR2 is SNEGSKA (reference sequence). The CDR3 covers 12 residues. V was clipped by 3 bases and J by 5 bases, with 11 bases between them. Here the CDR3 DNA reads TGCAGTGCTAGCGACAGGGAGGACGAGCAGTACTTC. Amino acids: CSASDREDEQYF.

The chain is built from TRBV28 and TRBJ2-7; D is possibly TRBD2 (6 bases). The germline CDR1 and CDR2 sequences are MDHEN and SYDVKM. This CDR3 comprises 17 residues. V was cut by 5 bases and J by 5 bases, with 25 bases left in between. The CDR3 DNA follows: TGTGCCAGCAGTGTCTCCCAGGGACTTCACGGGGGAAACGAGCAGTACTTC. Translated: CASSVSQGLHGGNEQYF.

Ten or more counts support this clonotype. This chain joins TRBV2 and TRBJ1-6; 9 bases fit TRBD1. The junction had 6 bases not matched to a gene; V was cut back by 7 bases and J by 5 bases. The V gene's germline CDR1 is SNHLY and CDR2 FYNNEI. The CDR3 spans 15 residues. CDR3 in amino acids: CASNIDRGNNSPLHF. For the CDR3, the DNA is TGTGCCAGCAATATCGACAGGGGGAATAATTCACCCCTCCACTTT.

This clonotype came up a few times. The chain carries TRBV4-1 and TRBJ1-5, with D maybe TRBD1 (5 bases). V was shortened by 5 bases and J by 3 bases, with 14 bases between the two germline ends. The CDR3 extends over 15 amino acids. Germline V lookup: CDR1 MGHRA, CDR2 YSYEKL. The CDR3 coding sequence is TGCGCCAGCAGCGTACCAGGGTACGCCAATCAGCCCCAGCATTTT. Encoded protein: CASSVPGYANQPQHF.